This TCR beta chain was captured by sequencing in a study of blood T cell repertoires in COVID-19. Study in general: COVID-19 samples from acute and convalescent phases originated in the United States, Italy and Spain. Nucleic acid was either cDNA or gDNA, and it came from T cells, B-cell-depleted T cells, or PBMCs.

Germline V CDR1 and CDR2: LNHDA, SQIVND (reference sequence). J gave up 9 bases and V 1 base, and 8 bases lay outside the gene matches. The CDR3 has 15 amino acids. In the source study's methods: Quantification of nucleated cells was approximated via reference gene primer amplification. TCRdb's table, derived via immunoSEQ multiplex PCR, lists solely in-frame clones and lacks some. V and J calls plus clone size are reproduced from that table; the DNA served to infer D and trimming. Of 200,000 to 250,000 clones listed, over 70% are singletons. This sequence joins TRBV19 and TRBJ2-4, with 8 bases matching TRBD1. The receptor was derived from a woman aged 65 to 85 with acute or convalescent COVID-19. What was sequenced was peripheral blood. Written as DNA, the CDR3 is TGTGCCAGTAGTATAGGGGGGGACAGGCCGAGCATTCAGTACTTC. Translated: CASSIGGDRPSIQYF.